This T cell receptor beta chain was recorded in a study of blood T cell repertoires in COVID-19. Study information: Samples taken during acute and convalescent COVID-19 were collected in the United States, Italy and Spain.

Sequencing was performed with immunoSEQ multiplex PCR; in TCRdb, only in-frame clones are kept and a portion is missing. The sample records under 150,000 clones, over 80% being singletons. The study assigned cohorts using participant-reported clinical history. The study recruited exposed participants who had met a COVID-19 case within 2 weeks before entry. This CDR3 is 13 amino acids long. Germline CDR1 and CDR2: SGHRS and YFSETQ. V dropped 1 base and J dropped 0 bases, with 3 bases sitting between them. The TCR comes from a woman in her fifties or sixties who had been exposed to COVID-19. The rearrangement uses TRBV5-1 and TRBJ2-3, with D unresolved. The sequenced material came from PBMCs or T cells enriched from blood (not recorded which). This CDR3 is CASSLTSTDTQYF. In DNA, the CDR3 is TGCGCCAGCAGCTTGACTAGCACAGATACGCAGTATTTT.